This T cell receptor beta chain was identified in a study of cytomegalovirus exposure and HLA in healthy donors. Study conclusions and caveats: Follow-up analysis later connected one missense variant in DCLRE1C with trimming of TCR beta V- and J-genes. In a later analysis, several top co-occurrence clusters appeared linked to parvovirus B19, influenza, CMV and Epstein-Barr virus.

Details on this clone: Its antigen is currently unknown.

J was trimmed by 7 bases and V by 1 base; bases with no gene match: 2. Germline CDR1 is PRHDT and CDR2 is FYEKMQ (reference sequence). CDR3 length equals 14 residues. Amplification used 60 Vbeta primers and 13 Jbeta primers. Source study methods: Later, an analysis found roughly 80 million unique TCR beta chains, and around 12 million of these were shared. The data were produced by immunoSEQ multiplex PCR, yet TCRdb's version contains in-frame clones alone and is incomplete. The DNA gave D and trimming, while V, J and clone size come from that table. Of 90,000 to 130,000 clones in the sample, around three quarters were seen once.

The sample was PBMCs. V usage is TRBV13 and J usage is TRBJ1-4; 8 bases fit TRBD1. This receptor was obtained from a woman between 25 and 40 years old in good health and CMV-seronegative. CDR3 bases: TGTGCCAGCAGCTTAGTAACAGGGGGTGAAAAACTGTTTTTT. This encodes CASSLVTGGEKLFF.